This TCR beta chain is drawn from a study of T cells in tuberculosis. Comment on this clone: The antigen is not known.

Germline CDR1 and CDR2: SGHVS and FQNEAQ. V shed 5 bases, J shed 5 bases, and the junction held 11 bases outside the gene matches. CDR3 size: 16 residues. Broader study findings: Smaller alpha distances in active tuberculosis partly reflected shorter CDR3-alpha lengths. GMM-specific TCRs were nearer to active tuberculosis alpha repertoires, suggesting expansion. Active tuberculosis cases were adults; controls were adolescents.

Libraries were prepared by immunoSEQ multiplex PCR; TCRdb keeps only in-frame clonotypes and omits some of them. The profile shows about 43,000 clones, about 95% of them singletons. The rearrangement links TRBV7-8 to TRBJ2-3; TRBD1 aligns across 9 bases. Source material: PBMCs. This TCR came from a donor between 10 and 29 years old with latent tuberculosis or without tuberculosis infection. Some clones in this sample may be carry-over from other donors' samples. The CDR3 sequence is CASSATGTGTEDTQYF. CDR3 nucleotide sequence: TGTGCCAGCAGCGCCACCGGGACAGGGACGGAAGATACGCAGTATTTT.